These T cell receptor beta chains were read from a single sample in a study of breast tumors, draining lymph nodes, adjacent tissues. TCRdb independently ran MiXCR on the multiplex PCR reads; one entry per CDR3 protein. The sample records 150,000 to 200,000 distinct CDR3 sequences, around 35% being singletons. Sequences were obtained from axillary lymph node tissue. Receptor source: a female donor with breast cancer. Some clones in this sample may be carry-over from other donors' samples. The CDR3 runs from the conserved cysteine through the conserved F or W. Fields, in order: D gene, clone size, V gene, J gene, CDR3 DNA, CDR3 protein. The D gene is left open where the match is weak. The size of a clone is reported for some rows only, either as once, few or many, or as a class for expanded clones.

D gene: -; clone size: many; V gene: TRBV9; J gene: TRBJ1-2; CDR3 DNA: TGTGCCAGCAGTGTAACAGGGAACTATGGCTACACCTTC; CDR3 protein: CASSVTGNYGYTF
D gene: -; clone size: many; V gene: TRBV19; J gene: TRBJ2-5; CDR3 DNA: TGTGCCAGTAGTATATCGTCAGGGCCTGGAGAGACCCAGTACTTC; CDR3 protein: CASSISSGPGETQYF
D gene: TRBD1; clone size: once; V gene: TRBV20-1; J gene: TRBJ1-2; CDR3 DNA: TGCAGTGCTAGAGGCCCAGGGGGGGGGAACTATGGCTACACCTTC; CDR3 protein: CSARGPGGGNYGYTF
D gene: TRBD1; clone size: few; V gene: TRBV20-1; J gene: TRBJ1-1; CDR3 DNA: TGCAGTGCTAGAGATCGAGGGGGCTCAGTCTCTGAAGCTTTCTTT; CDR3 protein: CSARDRGGSVSEAFF
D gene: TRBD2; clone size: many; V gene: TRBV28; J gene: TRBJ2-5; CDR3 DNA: TGTGCCAGCAGTTTCTTGGCGGGGGTACAAGAGACCCAGTACTTC; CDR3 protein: CASSFLAGVQETQYF
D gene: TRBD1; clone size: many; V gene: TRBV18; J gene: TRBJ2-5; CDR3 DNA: TGTGCCAGCTCCACGGGACAGCAAGAGACCCAGTACTTC; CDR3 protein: CASSTGQQETQYF
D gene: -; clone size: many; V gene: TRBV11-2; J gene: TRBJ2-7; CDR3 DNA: TGTGCCAGCAGGGGGTCTAGCGCTTCCTACGAGCAGTACTTC; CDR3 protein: CASRGSSASYEQYF
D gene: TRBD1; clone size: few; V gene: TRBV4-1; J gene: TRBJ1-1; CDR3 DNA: TGCGCCAGCAGCCAGACAGGGACCCATGAAGCTTTCTTT; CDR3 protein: CASSQTGTHEAFF
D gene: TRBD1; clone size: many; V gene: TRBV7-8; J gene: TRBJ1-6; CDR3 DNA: TGTGCCAGCAGCCGAGGGACAGCCTATAATTCACCCCTCCACTTT; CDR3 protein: CASSRGTAYNSPLHF
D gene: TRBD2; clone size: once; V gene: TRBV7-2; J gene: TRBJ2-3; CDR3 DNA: TGTGCCAGCAGCTTTCCTAGCGGAGTCACAGATACGCAGTATTTT; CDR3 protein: CASSFPSGVTDTQYF
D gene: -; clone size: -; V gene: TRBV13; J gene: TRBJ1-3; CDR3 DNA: TGTGCCAGCAGCCTCCGAGGACTCGGGGGAAACACCATATATTTT; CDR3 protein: CASSLRGLGGNTIYF
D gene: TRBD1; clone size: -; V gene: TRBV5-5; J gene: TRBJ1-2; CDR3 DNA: TGTGCCAGCAGCCCCCGAAAGGGGGCGGACCTTTATGGCTACACCTTC; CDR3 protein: CASSPRKGADLYGYTF
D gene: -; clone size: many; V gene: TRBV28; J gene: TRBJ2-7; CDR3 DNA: TGTGCCAGCAGTTTAGGGGTCGGCGAGCAGTACTTC; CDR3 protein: CASSLGVGEQYF
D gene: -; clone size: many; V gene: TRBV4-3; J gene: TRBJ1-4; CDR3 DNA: TGCGCCAGCAACCAAGATAGGAGCACTAATGAAAAACTGTTTTTT; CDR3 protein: CASNQDRSTNEKLFF
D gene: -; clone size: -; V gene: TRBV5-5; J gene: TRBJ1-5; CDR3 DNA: TGTGCCAGTAGTTTGGGACTCGGAGCGTGCAGCAATCAGCCCCAGCATTTT; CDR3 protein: CASSLGLGACSNQPQHF
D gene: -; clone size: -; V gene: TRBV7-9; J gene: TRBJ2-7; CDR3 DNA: TGTGCCAGCAGCTCAAAACAGGGGGCGGGAGGGACCTACGAGCAGTACTTC; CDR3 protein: CASSSKQGAGGTYEQYF
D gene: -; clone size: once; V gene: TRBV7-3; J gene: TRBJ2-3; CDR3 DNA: TGTGCCAGCAGCTCGCGCCGCTTAGATAGGGTGGTAGATACCCAGTATTTT; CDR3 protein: CASSSRRLDRVVDTQYF
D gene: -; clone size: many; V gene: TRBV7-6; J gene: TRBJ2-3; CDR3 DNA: TGTGCCAGCAGCTTAGGACGGGACACAGATACGCAGTATTTT; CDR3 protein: CASSLGRDTDTQYF
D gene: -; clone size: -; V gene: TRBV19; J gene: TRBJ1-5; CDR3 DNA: TGTGCCAGTACCTCTAGGGGAAGTTACAATCAGCCCCAGCATTTT; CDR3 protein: CASTSRGSYNQPQHF
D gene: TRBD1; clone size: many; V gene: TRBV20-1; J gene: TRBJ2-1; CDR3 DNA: TGCAGTGCTAGAGAAGACAGGGTCTCCTACAATGAGCAGTTCTTC; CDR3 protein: CSAREDRVSYNEQFF
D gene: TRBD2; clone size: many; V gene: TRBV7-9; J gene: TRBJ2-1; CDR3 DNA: TGTGCCAGCAGCCAAGCCGGGGGCGGGGGGTACAATGAGCAGTTCTTC; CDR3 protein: CASSQAGGGGYNEQFF
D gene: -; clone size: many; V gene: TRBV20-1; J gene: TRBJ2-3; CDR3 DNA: TGCAGTGCTAGAGATGAGGGTAAGGCAGATACGCAGTATTTT; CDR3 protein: CSARDEGKADTQYF
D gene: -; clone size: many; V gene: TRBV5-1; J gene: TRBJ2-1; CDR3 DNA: TGCGCCAGCAGCTCCATCTTAACTAGCTCAAATGAGCAGTTCTTC; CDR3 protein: CASSSILTSSNEQFF
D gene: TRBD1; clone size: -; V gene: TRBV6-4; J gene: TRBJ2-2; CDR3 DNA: TGTGCCAGCAGTGACACAGGGGGCACCGGGGAGCTGTTTTTT; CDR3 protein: CASSDTGGTGELFF
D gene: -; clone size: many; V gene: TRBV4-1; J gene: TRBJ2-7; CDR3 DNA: TGCGCCAGCAGCCAGTCGGCCGGGACAATCAAACCCTACGAGCAGTACTTC; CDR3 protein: CASSQSAGTIKPYEQYF
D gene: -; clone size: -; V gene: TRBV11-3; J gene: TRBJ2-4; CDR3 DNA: TGTGCCAGCAGCCCCCCGGGGACAACAATAGCCAAAAACATTCAGTACTTC; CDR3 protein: CASSPPGTTIAKNIQYF
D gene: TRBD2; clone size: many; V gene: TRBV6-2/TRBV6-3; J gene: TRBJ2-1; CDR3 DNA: TGTGCCAGCAGATCATTAGCGGGAGGGTTTGAGCAGTTCTTC; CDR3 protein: CASRSLAGGFEQFF
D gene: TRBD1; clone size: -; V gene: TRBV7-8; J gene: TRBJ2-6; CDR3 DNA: TGTGCCAGCAGCTTGGACAGGGGGTCCAACGTCCTGACTTTC; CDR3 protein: CASSLDRGSNVLTF
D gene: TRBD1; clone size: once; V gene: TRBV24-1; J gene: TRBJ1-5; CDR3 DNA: TGTGCCACCACCACGGGACAGGGGGCGCCCCAGCAGCCCCAGCATTTT; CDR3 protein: CATTTGQGAPQQPQHF
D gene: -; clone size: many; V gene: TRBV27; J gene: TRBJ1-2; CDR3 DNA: TGTGCCAGCGGAGGGCAGGGGATCTATGGCTACACCTTC; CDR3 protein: CASGGQGIYGYTF
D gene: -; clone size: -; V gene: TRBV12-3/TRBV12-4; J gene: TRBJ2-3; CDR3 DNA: TGTGCCAGCAGTGGGACGGCCGCTAAGTATTTT; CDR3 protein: CASSGTAAKYF
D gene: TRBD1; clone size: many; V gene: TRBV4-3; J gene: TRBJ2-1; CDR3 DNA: TGCGCCAGCAGCCGGGGACAGGCCTACTACAATGAGCAGTTCTTC; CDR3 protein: CASSRGQAYYNEQFF
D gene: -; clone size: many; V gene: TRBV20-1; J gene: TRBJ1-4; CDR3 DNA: TGCAGTGCTAGAGATCCCGGGAGGACTAATGAAAAACTGTTTTTT; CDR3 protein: CSARDPGRTNEKLFF
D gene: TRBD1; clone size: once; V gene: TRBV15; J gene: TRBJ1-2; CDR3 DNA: TGTGCCACCAGCAGAGGACGGACAGGGATCTATGGCTACACCTTC; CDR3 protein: CATSRGRTGIYGYTF
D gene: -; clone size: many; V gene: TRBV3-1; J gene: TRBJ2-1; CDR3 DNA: TGTGCCAGCAGCCAAGGGCTAGGGGCACCCAATGAGCAGTTCTTC; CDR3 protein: CASSQGLGAPNEQFF
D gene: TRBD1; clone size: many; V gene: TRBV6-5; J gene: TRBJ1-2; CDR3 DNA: TGTGCCAGCAGTTACTTGGGGGACAGGGGCGACTATGGCTACACCTTC; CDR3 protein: CASSYLGDRGDYGYTF
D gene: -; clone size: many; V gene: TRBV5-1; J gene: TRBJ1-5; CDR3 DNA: TGCGCCAGCAGCCCCTATCCCGGACAGCACAATCAGCCCCAGCATTTT; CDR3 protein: CASSPYPGQHNQPQHF
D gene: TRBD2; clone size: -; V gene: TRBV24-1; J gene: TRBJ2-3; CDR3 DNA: TGTGCCACCAGTGAACCGGGGACTAGCGGGAGCACAGATACGCAGTATTTT; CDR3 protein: CATSEPGTSGSTDTQYF
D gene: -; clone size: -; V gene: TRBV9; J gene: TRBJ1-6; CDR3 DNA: TGTGCCAGCAGCGTAGTCGGGTCACCCCTCCACTTT; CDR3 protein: CASSVVGSPLHF
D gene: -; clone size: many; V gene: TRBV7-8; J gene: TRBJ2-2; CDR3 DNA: TGTGCCAGCAGCTTAGACGGGGGAACCGGGGAGCTGTTTTTT; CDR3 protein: CASSLDGGTGELFF
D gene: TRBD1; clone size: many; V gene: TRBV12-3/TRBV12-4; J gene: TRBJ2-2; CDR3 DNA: TGTGCCACCGGACAGGGGGCGACCGGGGAGCTGTTTTTT; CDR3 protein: CATGQGATGELFF
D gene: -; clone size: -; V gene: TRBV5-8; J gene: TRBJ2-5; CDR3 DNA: TGTGCCAGCAGCTTGGGGGACTCCCCAAACCAAGAGACCCAGTACTTC; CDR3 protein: CASSLGDSPNQETQYF
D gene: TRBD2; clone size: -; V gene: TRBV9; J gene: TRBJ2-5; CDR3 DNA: TGTGCCAGCAGCGTGCTAACAGCGGGAGGAGAGACCCAGTACTTC; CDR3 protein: CASSVLTAGGETQYF
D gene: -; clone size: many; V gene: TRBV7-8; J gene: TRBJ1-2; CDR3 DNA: TGTGCCAGCAGCAAGACACCAATCTCGGGAAGTGGCTACCCCTTC; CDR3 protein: CASSKTPISGSGYPF
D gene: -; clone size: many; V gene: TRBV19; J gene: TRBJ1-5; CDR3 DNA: TGTGCCAGTAGTATTGGGCCACTTCAGCCCCAGCATTTT; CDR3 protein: CASSIGPLQPQHF
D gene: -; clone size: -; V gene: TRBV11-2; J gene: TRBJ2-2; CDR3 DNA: TGTGCCAGCAGCTCCCTACAGGGGAGGATTTTCGGGGAGCTGTTTTTT; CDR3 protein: CASSSLQGRIFGELFF
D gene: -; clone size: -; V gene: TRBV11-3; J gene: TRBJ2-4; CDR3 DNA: TGTGCCAGCAGCTTAGATCACAGGGTCTGCTTAGCCAAAAACATTCAGTACTTC; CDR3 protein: CASSLDHRVCLAKNIQYF
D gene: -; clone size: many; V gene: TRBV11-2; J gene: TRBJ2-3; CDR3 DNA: TGTGCCAGCACACCTAGCACAGATACGCAGTATTTT; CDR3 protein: CASTPSTDTQYF
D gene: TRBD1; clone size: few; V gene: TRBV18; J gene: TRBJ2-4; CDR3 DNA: TGTGCCAGCGGACAGGGGATGGACATTCAGTACTTC; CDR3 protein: CASGQGMDIQYF
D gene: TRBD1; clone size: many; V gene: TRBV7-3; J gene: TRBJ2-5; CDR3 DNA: TGTGCCAGCAGCGAAAGACAGGGGGAGACCCAGTACTTC; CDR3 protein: CASSERQGETQYF
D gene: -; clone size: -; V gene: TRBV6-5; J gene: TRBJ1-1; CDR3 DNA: TGTGCCAGCATAGTGACACCTATAGGCACTGAAGCTTTCTTT; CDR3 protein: CASIVTPIGTEAFF
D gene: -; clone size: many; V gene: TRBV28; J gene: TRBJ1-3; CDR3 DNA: TGTGCCAGCAGTTTAGCGTGGGGGCTTGGAAACACCATATATTTT; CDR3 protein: CASSLAWGLGNTIYF
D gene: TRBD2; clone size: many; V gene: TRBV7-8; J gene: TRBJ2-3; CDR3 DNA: TGTGCCAGCAGCTTTGTAGCGGGTAGCACAGATACGCAGTATTTT; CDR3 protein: CASSFVAGSTDTQYF